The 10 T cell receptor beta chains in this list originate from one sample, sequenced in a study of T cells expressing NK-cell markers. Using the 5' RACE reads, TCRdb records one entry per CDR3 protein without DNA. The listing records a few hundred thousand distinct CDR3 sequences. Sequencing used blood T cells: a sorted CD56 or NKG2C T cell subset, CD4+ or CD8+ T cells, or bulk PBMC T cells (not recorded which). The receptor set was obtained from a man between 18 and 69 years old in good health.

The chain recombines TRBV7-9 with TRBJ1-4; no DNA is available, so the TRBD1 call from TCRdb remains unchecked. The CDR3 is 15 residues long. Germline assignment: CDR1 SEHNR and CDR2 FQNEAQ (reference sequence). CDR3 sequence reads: CASSPVGGYNEKLFF.

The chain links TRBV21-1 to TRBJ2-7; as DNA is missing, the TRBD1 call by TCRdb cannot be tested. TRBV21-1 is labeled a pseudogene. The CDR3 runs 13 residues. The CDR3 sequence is CASSKGQKDEQYF.

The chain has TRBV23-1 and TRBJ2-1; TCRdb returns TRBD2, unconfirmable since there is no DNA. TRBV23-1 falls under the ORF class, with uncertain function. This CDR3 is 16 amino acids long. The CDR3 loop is CASSQPERGCYNEQFF.

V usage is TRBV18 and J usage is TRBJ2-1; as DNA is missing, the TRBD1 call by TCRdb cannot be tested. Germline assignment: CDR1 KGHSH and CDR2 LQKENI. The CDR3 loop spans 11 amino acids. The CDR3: CASQGYNEQFF.

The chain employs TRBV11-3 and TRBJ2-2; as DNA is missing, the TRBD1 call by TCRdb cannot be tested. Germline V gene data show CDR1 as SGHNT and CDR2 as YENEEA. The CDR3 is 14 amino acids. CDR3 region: CASSFGTETGELFF.

The CDR3 sequence: CATSSVTSARYSSYNEQFF. V usage is TRBV15 and J usage is TRBJ2-1; TCRdb gives TRBD2 as the D gene, but with no DNA this cannot be confirmed. Germline lookup yields CDR1 LNHNV and CDR2 YYDKDF (reference sequence). The CDR3 is 19 residues long.

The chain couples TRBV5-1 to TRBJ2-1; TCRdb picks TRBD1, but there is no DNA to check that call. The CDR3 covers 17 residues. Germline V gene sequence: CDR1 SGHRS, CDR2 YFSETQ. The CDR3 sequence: CASSNNAGVGSYNEQFF.

CDR3 region: CASSFPGLPQETQYF. The chain couples TRBV5-1 to TRBJ2-5; the TRBD2 assignment by TCRdb is unverifiable without DNA. This CDR3 has 15 residues. Per germline, CDR1 SGHRS and CDR2 YFSETQ.

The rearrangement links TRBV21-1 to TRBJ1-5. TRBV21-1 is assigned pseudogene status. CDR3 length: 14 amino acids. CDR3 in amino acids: CAAPDIPANQPQHF.

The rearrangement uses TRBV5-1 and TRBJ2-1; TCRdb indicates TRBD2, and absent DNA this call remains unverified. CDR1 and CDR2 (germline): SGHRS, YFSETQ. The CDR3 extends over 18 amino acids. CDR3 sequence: CASSWFSSGASSYNEQFF.